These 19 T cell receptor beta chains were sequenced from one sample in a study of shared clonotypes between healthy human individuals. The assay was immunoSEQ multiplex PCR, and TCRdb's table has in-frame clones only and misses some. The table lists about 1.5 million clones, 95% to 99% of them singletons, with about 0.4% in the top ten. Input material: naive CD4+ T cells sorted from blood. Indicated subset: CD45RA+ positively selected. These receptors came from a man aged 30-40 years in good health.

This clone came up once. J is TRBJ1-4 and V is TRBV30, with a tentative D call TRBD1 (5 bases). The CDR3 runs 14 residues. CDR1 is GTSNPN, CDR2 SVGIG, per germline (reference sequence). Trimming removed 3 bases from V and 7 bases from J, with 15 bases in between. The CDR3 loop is CAWRGSGRVEKLFF. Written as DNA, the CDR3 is TGTGCCTGGAGAGGCTCAGGGAGGGTTGAAAAACTGTTTTTT.

CDR3 sequence reads: CSVVREVGTGELFF. For the CDR3, the DNA is TGCAGCGTTGTACGCGAGGTTGGCACCGGGGAGCTGTTTTTT. The chain joins TRBV29-1 to TRBJ2-2; no clear D. V lost 4 bases to trimming and J lost 4 bases, with 13 bases between them. The CDR3 has 14 amino acids. Germline-derived CDR1 and CDR2 are SQVTM and ANQGSEA.

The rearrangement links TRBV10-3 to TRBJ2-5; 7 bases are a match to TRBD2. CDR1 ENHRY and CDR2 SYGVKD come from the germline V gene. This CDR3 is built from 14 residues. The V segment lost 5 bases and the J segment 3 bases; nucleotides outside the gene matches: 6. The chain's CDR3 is CAISSPGTKETQYF. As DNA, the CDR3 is TGTGCCATCAGTAGTCCCGGGACTAAAGAGACCCAGTACTTC.

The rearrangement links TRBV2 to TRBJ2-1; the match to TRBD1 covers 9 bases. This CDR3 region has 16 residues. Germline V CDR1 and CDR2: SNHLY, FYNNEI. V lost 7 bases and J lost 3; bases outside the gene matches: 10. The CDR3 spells CASNIPDRGSYNEQFF. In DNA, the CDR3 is TGTGCCAGCAATATTCCCGACAGGGGGAGCTACAATGAGCAGTTCTTC.

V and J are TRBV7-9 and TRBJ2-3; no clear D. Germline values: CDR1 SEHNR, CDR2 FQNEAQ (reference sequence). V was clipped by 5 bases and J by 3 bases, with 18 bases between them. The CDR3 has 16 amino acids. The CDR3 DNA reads TGTGCCAGCAGCCCCAGGTGGACCCTCACAACAGATACGCAGTATTTT. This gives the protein CASSPRWTLTTDTQYF.

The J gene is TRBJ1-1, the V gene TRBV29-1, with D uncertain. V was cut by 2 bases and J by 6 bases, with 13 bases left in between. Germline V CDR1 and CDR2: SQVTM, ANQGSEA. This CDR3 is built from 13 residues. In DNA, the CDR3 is TGCAGCGTTGAAACTGGGCTAACCGCTGAAGCTTTCTTT. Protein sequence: CSVETGLTAEAFF.

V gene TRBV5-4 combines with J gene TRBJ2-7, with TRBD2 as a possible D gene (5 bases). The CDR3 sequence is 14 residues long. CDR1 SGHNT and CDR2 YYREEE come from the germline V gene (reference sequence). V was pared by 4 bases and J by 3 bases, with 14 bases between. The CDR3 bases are TGTGCCAGCAGCCCCCCCCCGGGGAGCTACGAGCAGTACTTC. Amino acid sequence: CASSPPPGSYEQYF.

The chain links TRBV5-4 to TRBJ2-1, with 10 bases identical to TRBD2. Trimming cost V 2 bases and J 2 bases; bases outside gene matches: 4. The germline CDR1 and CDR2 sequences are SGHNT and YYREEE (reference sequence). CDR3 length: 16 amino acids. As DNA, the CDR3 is TGTGCCAGCAGCTTTCTAGCGGGAGTGACCTACAATGAGCAGTTCTTC. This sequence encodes CASSFLAGVTYNEQFF.

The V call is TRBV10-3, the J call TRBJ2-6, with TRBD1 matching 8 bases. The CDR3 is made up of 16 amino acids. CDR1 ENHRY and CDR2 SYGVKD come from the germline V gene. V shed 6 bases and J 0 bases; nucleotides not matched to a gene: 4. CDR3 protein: CAIRRDRTSGANVLTF. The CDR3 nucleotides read TGTGCCATCAGGCGGGACAGGACCTCTGGGGCCAACGTCCTGACTTTC.

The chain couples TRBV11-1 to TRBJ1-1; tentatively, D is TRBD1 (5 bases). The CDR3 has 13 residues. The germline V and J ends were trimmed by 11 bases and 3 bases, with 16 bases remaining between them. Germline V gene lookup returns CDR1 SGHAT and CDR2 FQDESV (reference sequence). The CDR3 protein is CAAEGDGDTEAFF. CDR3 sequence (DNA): TGTGCCGCGGAAGGGGACGGCGACACTGAAGCTTTCTTT. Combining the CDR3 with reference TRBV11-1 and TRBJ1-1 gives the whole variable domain EAEVAQSPRYKITEKSQAVAFWCDPISGHATLYWYRQILGQGPELLVQFQDESVVDDSQLPKDRFSAERLKGVDSTLKIQPAELGDSAMYLCAAEGDGDTEAFFGQGTRLTVV.

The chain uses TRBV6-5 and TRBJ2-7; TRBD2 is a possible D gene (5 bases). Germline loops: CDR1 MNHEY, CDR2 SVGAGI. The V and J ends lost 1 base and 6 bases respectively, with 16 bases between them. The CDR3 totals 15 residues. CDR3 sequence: CASSYWAGRGSEQYF. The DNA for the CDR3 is TGTGCCAGCAGTTACTGGGCAGGCCGCGGGTCCGAGCAGTACTTC.

The CDR3 spells CASSLGQNNEKLFF. Here the CDR3 DNA reads TGTGCCAGCAGCTTAGGACAGAATAATGAAAAACTGTTTTTT. The V call is TRBV6-5, the J call TRBJ1-4, with D perhaps TRBD1 (6 bases). This CDR3 spans 14 amino acids. V shed 6 bases and J shed 4 bases, with 12 bases lying between them. From germline, CDR1 is MNHEY and CDR2 SVGAGI.

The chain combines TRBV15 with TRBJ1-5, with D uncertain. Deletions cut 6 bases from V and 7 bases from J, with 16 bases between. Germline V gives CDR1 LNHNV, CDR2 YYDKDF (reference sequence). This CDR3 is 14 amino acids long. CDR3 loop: CATRKRRGHQPQHF. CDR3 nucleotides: TGTGCCACCAGGAAGAGGAGAGGCCACCAGCCCCAGCATTTT.

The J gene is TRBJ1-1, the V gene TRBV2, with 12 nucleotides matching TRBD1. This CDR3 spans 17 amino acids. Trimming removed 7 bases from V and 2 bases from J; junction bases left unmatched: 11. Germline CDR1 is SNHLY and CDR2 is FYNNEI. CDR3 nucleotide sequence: TGTGCCAGCATTCCACGCCGGGACAGGGGGCTAAACACTGAAGCTTTCTTT. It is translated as CASIPRRDRGLNTEAFF.

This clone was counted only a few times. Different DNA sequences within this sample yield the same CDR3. The CDR3 nucleotides are TGTGCCAGCTCACCACGGGGCCAAGAGACCCAGTACTTC. Its protein product is CASSPRGQETQYF. The V and J genes are TRBV18 and TRBJ2-5; D not resolved. Trimming took off 1 base at V and 1 base at J, with 4 bases between the two ends. There are 13 residues in the CDR3. Germline values: CDR1 KGHSH, CDR2 LQKENI.

The CDR3 reads CASSQSGGNYEQYF. Written as DNA, the CDR3 is TGCGCCAGCAGCCAAAGCGGGGGCAACTACGAGCAGTACTTC. V is TRBV4-1 and J is TRBJ2-7; TRBD2 matches at 8 bases. The CDR3 covers 14 residues. Germline V CDR1 and CDR2: MGHRA, YSYEKL. V trimming: 2 bases; J trimming: 3 bases; junction bases outside the gene matches: 3.

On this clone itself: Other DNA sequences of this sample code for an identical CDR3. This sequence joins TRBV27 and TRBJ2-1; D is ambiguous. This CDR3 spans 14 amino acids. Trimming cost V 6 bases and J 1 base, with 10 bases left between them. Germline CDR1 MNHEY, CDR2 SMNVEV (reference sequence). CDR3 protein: CASSPSGSYNEQFF. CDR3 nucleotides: TGTGCCAGCAGCCCGTCCGGTTCCTACAATGAGCAGTTCTTC.

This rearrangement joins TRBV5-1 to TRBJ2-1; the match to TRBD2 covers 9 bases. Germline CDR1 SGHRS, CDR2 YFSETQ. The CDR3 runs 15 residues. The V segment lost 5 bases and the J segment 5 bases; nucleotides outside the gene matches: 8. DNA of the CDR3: TGCGCCAGCAGTTCTAGCGGGACGGCAAACAATGAGCAGTTCTTC. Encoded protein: CASSSSGTANNEQFF.

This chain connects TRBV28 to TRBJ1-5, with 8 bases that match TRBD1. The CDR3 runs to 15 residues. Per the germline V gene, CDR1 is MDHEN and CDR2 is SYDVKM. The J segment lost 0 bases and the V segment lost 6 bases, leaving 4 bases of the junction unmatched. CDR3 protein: CASRGTGLSNQPQHF. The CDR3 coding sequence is TGTGCCAGCAGGGGGACAGGCCTTAGCAATCAGCCCCAGCATTTT.